The rows below give T cell receptor beta chains drawn from one sample of a study of control samples from healthy donors and cancer patients. Here immunoSEQ multiplex PCR was the method, and the copy in TCRdb shows in-frame clones only, minus some. The sample lists about 120,000 clones; around 90% were seen once. Specimen: blood. These receptors all come from a man aged 45 to 65 in good health. CDR3s include the opening cysteine and the closing phenylalanine or tryptophan. A D gene is named only where the DNA matches it firmly. The listing skips clone size in some rows; elsewhere it reads once, few, many or a size class.

-	-	TRBJ2-1	TRBV30	TGTGCCTCCCAGGGAATTCTCTACAATGAGCAGTTCTTC	CASQGILYNEQFF
-	-	TRBJ2-7	TRBV2	TGTGCCAGCAGTGAAGGGCCGACCTACGAGCAGTACTTC	CASSEGPTYEQYF
-	-	TRBJ2-5	TRBV29-1	TGCAGCGTTGAAGCCGGGCACCAAGAGACCCAGTACTTC	CSVEAGHQETQYF
once	TRBD1	TRBJ1-1	TRBV5-4	TGTGCCAGCAGCTTGACAGGGGGAGGCTCTGAAGCTTTCTTT	CASSLTGGGSEAFF
-	-	TRBJ1-2	TRBV16	TGTGCCAGCAGCCAATCAAACAACGACTACACCTTC	CASSQSNNDYTF
once	-	TRBJ1-1	TRBV27	TGTGCCAGCAGTTTACGGGGGAACACTGAAGCTTTCTTT	CASSLRGNTEAFF
-	TRBD2	TRBJ2-3	TRBV18	TGTGCCAGCTCACCCGCCCCCTACGGGGGGATCGGGACAGATACGCAGTATTTT	CASSPAPYGGIGTDTQYF
-	-	TRBJ1-5	TRBV19	TGTGCCAGTAGTATAGGGACCAGTCAACAGCAGCCCCAGCATTTT	CASSIGTSQQQPQHF
once	-	TRBJ1-6	TRBV4-3	TGCGCCAGCAGCCAAGGTGGGGGGAGCTCCTATAATTCACCCCTCCACTTT	CASSQGGGSSYNSPLHF
few	TRBD1	TRBJ2-2	TRBV7-6	TGTGCCAGCAGCTTTTCTACAGGGGGGACCGGGGAGCTGTTTTTT	CASSFSTGGTGELFF
-	-	TRBJ1-2	TRBV11-2	TGTGCCAGCAGCCCAGGTCCAGAAAGGAACTATGGCTACACCTTC	CASSPGPERNYGYTF
-	-	TRBJ1-2	TRBV5-6	TGTGCCAGCAGCTTGAATAGAGGAAACTATGGCTACACCTTC	CASSLNRGNYGYTF
-	-	TRBJ1-1	TRBV10-1	TGCGCCAGCAGTGGATACGACAGGAACACTGAAGCTTTCTTT	CASSGYDRNTEAFF
-	-	TRBJ2-7	TRBV5-5	TGTGCCAGGAGGTTGTGGGGGGCGGACTACGAGCAGTACTTC	CARRLWGADYEQYF
-	TRBD2	TRBJ2-1	TRBV14	TGTGCCAGCAGCCAATTTTCTAGCGGGGTTTACAATGAGCAGTTCTTC	CASSQFSSGVYNEQFF
-	-	TRBJ2-7	TRBV5-1	TGCGCCAGCAGCTTGGGCAGCACCTACGAGCAGTACTTC	CASSLGSTYEQYF
-	-	TRBJ1-1	TRBV5-5	TGTGCCAGCAGCTTGGTCCCCAGGAGCGAAGCTTTCTTT	CASSLVPRSEAFF
-	TRBD1	TRBJ2-2	TRBV6-6	TGTGCCAGCACCGACCGGACAGGGGGCAACACCGGGGAGCTGTTTTTT	CASTDRTGGNTGELFF
-	-	TRBJ2-2	TRBV6-5	TGTGCCAGCAGTTGGGTAGGAGGGCCCACCGGGGAGCTGTTTTTT	CASSWVGGPTGELFF
-	TRBD1	TRBJ1-2	TRBV6-5	TGTGCCACAACCAGCAGGGGGCATAGTAACTATGGCTACACCTTC	CATTSRGHSNYGYTF
once	-	TRBJ2-5	TRBV11-2	TGTGCCAGCAGCCTAGGGGGAGAAGAGACCCAGTACTTC	CASSLGGEETQYF
-	TRBD1	TRBJ1-2	TRBV7-8	TGTGCCAGCAGCTTCGGGACAGGGGTACATGGCTACACCTTC	CASSFGTGVHGYTF
once	-	TRBJ2-7	TRBV30	TGTGCCTGGAGTGTACATGAGGGGCTCGGCGAGCAGTACTTC	CAWSVHEGLGEQYF
-	-	TRBJ1-2	TRBV6-5	TGTGCCAGCAGCGCAAGCGTCACCCCTAACTATGGCTACACCTTC	CASSASVTPNYGYTF
-	-	TRBJ1-1	TRBV5-6	TGTGCCAGCAGCTTGTGGGCCAGTATGAACACTGAAGCTTTCTTT	CASSLWASMNTEAFF
-	TRBD2	TRBJ2-3	TRBV6-6	TGTGCCAGCAGTCTCAACCTGCCGGGACTAGGGGCAGATACGCAGTATTTT	CASSLNLPGLGADTQYF
-	TRBD2	TRBJ2-5	TRBV7-2	TGTGCCAGCAGCTCCACGGGGGGAATCGAGACCCAGTACTTC	CASSSTGGIETQYF
-	-	TRBJ2-7	TRBV3-1/TRBV3-2	TGTGCCAGCAGCCAAGAGGTTACCTACGAGCAGTACTTC	CASSQEVTYEQYF
-	-	TRBJ2-7	TRBV5-1	TGCGCCAGCAGCGAGGGGTCCGAGCAGTACTTC	CASSEGSEQYF
once	-	TRBJ2-5	TRBV5-1	TGCGCCAGCAGTGTAGGTTTCGAGACCCAGTACTTC	CASSVGFETQYF
-	-	TRBJ1-2	TRBV29-1	TGCAGTCACGGGGGGGAGGAAGGCTACACCTTC	CSHGGEEGYTF
-	-	TRBJ2-1	TRBV5-4	TGTGCCAGCAGCTTGGCCGGACGGAACTACAATGAGCAGTTCTTC	CASSLAGRNYNEQFF
-	-	TRBJ1-1	TRBV18	TGTGCCAGCTCACCTGTAAGCGTAAGGAACACTGAAGCTTTCTTT	CASSPVSVRNTEAFF
-	TRBD1	TRBJ1-2	TRBV5-1	TGCGCCAGCAGCTCGTCAGGGGGCAGCGGCTATGGCTACACCTTC	CASSSSGGSGYGYTF
-	-	TRBJ1-5	TRBV27	TGTGCCAGCAGTTTATCGGCGGGACAGCCCCAGCATTTT	CASSLSAGQPQHF
-	TRBD2	TRBJ2-5	TRBV4-1	TGCGCCAGCAGCCCCGGACTAGCGGGGTTCTCCGAGACCCAGTACTTC	CASSPGLAGFSETQYF
-	TRBD2	TRBJ2-3	TRBV2	TGTGCCAGCAGAAGAAGCGGGGGGGCCCAAACAGATACGCAGTATTTT	CASRRSGGAQTDTQYF
-	TRBD1	TRBJ2-7	TRBV10-3	TGTGCCATCAGTGATGGGACAGGGTCCTACGAGCAGTACTTC	CAISDGTGSYEQYF
-	-	TRBJ1-1	TRBV5-5	TGTGCCAGCAGCTTGGCCCCCCTAGGGAGTTATGGGAACACTGAAGCTTTCTTT	CASSLAPLGSYGNTEAFF
-	-	TRBJ2-3	TRBV19	TGTGCCAGTAGTATTACAAGGGCGGCAGATACGCAGTATTTT	CASSITRAADTQYF
-	-	TRBJ1-1	TRBV12-3/TRBV12-4	TGTGCCAGCAGTAAAACCCGGGACATTGCTTTCTTT	CASSKTRDIAFF
-	TRBD1	TRBJ1-5	TRBV15	TGTGCCACCAGCGGGTCGACAGGGGACGATCAGCCCCAGCATTTT	CATSGSTGDDQPQHF
-	TRBD2	TRBJ2-3	TRBV10-3	TGTGCCATCAGTGAGTGGCTAGCGGGGGGCACAGATACGCAGTATTTT	CAISEWLAGGTDTQYF